These 13 T cell receptor beta chains share one sample of origin, sequenced in a study of beta chain features in type 1 diabetes. Study findings and constraints: Moderately but significantly shorter TCRB CDR3s were found in Type 1 diabetes patients in all four CD4+ subsets.

These receptors lack a known antigen. Since all of the isolated RNA was reverse transcribed, expressed TCRB transcripts were what got sequenced. Using immunoSEQ multiplex PCR, the repertoire was profiled, and TCRdb retains in-frame clones only, with some absent. This table holds about 160,000 clones, approximately 9% found once. The sample was central memory CD4+ T cells from blood. These receptors were obtained from a woman aged 18-29 years with type 1 diabetes.

This chain joins TRBV7-6 and TRBJ2-1; 11 bases map to TRBD2. V shed 2 bases and J 7 bases; nucleotides not matched to a gene: 13. The CDR3 is 18 residues long. From germline, CDR1 is SGHVS and CDR2 FNYEAQ. In nucleotides, the CDR3 is TGTGCCAGCAGCTTATCCCCTAGCGGGGGGCCCGGTAGGAATGAGCAGTTCTTC. Amino acid sequence: CASSLSPSGGPGRNEQFF.

Concerning this clone itself: Germline is not matched at one junction end, which may reflect a read error. The chain couples TRBV11-2 to TRBJ1-4; no firm D call. CDR1 is SGHAT and CDR2 is FQNNGV in the germline V gene. This CDR3 has 13 residues. The CDR3 reads CASSYSTNEKLFF. CDR3 nucleotides: TGTGCCAGCAGCTATTCAACTAATGAGAAACTGTTTTTT.

The CDR3 DNA sequence: TGTGCCAGCAGCCCCCGACCGGCAGGGGCCTACAATGAGCAGTTCTTC. Translating it yields CASSPRPAGAYNEQFF. The chain is built from TRBV7-2 and TRBJ2-1; perhaps TRBD1 as D (6 bases). Trimming removed 5 bases at V and 2 bases at J, with 16 bases between. Germline-derived CDR1 and CDR2 are SGHTA and FQGNSA. There are 16 residues in the CDR3.

This clone was detected only a few times. Within the sample, other DNA sequences also encode this same CDR3. The gene calls are TRBV7-9 and TRBJ2-7; unclear D gene. CDR1 is SEHNR and CDR2 is FQNEAQ in the germline V gene (reference sequence). V was shortened by 3 bases and J by 0 bases, with 9 bases between the two germline ends. The CDR3 consists of 14 residues. The CDR3 loop is CASSFDKSSYEQYF. CDR3 in DNA: TGTGCCAGCAGCTTCGACAAGAGCTCCTACGAGCAGTACTTC.

This clone showed up just a few times. The chain has TRBV7-2 and TRBJ2-5, with 8 bases fitting TRBD1. Germline CDR1 and CDR2: SGHTA and FQGNSA. With 3 bases clipped from V and 4 bases from J, the junction kept 1 base outside the gene matches. The CDR3 contains 13 residues. The DNA of the CDR3 is TGTGCCAGCAGCTTTACAGGGGGAGAGACCCAGTACTTC. The encoded protein is CASSFTGGETQYF.

The table lists this clone with many counts. V usage is TRBV7-2 and J usage is TRBJ2-5; weak D call: TRBD2 (6 bases). Germline-derived CDR1 and CDR2 are SGHTA and FQGNSA. The CDR3 runs to 14 residues. Trimming left V 1 base short and J 5 bases short, with 11 bases between. CDR3 sequence: CASSLEGRRETQYF. Written as DNA, the CDR3 is TGTGCCAGCAGCTTAGAAGGGAGGAGGGAGACCCAGTACTTC.

The chain couples TRBV5-5 to TRBJ2-7; 7 nucleotides match TRBD1. The CDR3 spans 16 residues. V was pared by 5 bases and J by 2 bases, with 13 bases of the junction left unmatched. CDR1 and CDR2 from the germline V gene are SGHKS and YYEKEE (reference sequence). For the CDR3, the DNA is TGTGCCAGCAGTCCTAACGCCCCGGGACAGACCTACGAGCAGTACTTC. Amino acids: CASSPNAPGQTYEQYF.

The chain recombines TRBV7-9 with TRBJ2-3, with 10 positions matching TRBD2. CDR1 and CDR2 from the germline V gene are SEHNR and FQNEAQ (reference sequence). The CDR3 runs 17 residues. The trim removed 7 bases at V and 2 bases at J, leaving 12 bases unmatched. The CDR3 reads CASTNFALAGVTDTQYF. CDR3 nucleotide sequence: TGTGCCAGCACCAATTTCGCCCTAGCGGGGGTCACAGATACGCAGTATTTT. Full variable domain (outside the CDR3, taken from reference TRBV7-9 and TRBJ2-3): DTGVSQNPRHKITKRGQNVTFRCDPISEHNRLYWYRQTLGQGPEFLTYFQNEAQLEKSRLLSDRFSAERPKGSFSTLEIQRTEQGDSAMYLCASTNFALAGVTDTQYFGPGTRLTVL.

The rearrangement uses TRBV5-4 and TRBJ2-1; 8 bases are shared with TRBD2. The V gene's germline CDR1 is SGHNT and CDR2 YYREEE (reference sequence). The CDR3 covers 16 residues. V trimming: 1 base; J trimming: 4 bases; junction bases outside the gene matches: 7. This CDR3 is CASSLRLSGRYNEQFF. Here the CDR3 DNA reads TGTGCCAGCAGCTTGCGTCTAAGCGGGAGATACAATGAGCAGTTCTTC.

This chain links TRBV2 with TRBJ2-5, with 9 bases matching TRBD2. This CDR3 has 16 residues. CDR1 is SNHLY and CDR2 is FYNNEI in the germline V gene. V shed 5 bases and J 1 base; nucleotides not matched to a gene: 8. In DNA, the CDR3 is TGTGCCAGCAGTACCGGTGGCGGGGGGGCCCAAGAGACCCAGTACTTC. It is translated as CASSTGGGGAQETQYF.

This clone came up a few times. The chain employs TRBV30 and TRBJ2-1, with 12 positions matching TRBD2. Germline V lookup: CDR1 GTSNPN, CDR2 SVGIG (reference sequence). There are 18 residues in the CDR3. V lost 2 bases and J lost 7; bases outside the gene matches: 15. The CDR3 here is CAWSPPSPTSGSSNEQFF. In nucleotides, the CDR3 is TGTGCCTGGAGTCCCCCCTCGCCGACTAGCGGGAGTTCTAATGAGCAGTTCTTC.

This clone occurred a few times. The chain carries TRBV7-9 and TRBJ2-5; 9 bases fit TRBD1. The CDR3 consists of 16 residues. Germline CDR1 SEHNR, CDR2 FQNEAQ (reference sequence). With 5 bases clipped from V and 2 bases from J, the junction kept 9 bases outside the gene matches. CDR3 sequence: CASSPIQTGGQETQYF. DNA for the CDR3: TGTGCCAGCAGCCCCATTCAGACAGGGGGTCAAGAGACCCAGTACTTC.

This chain connects TRBV7-2 to TRBJ2-7; no clear D. Deletions cut 5 bases from V and 5 bases from J, with 7 bases between. CDR3 length: 11 residues. Germline V gene lookup returns CDR1 SGHTA and CDR2 FQGNSA. The DNA for the CDR3 is TGTGCCAGCAGCCTGAGCCACGAGCAGTACTTC. Translated: CASSLSHEQYF.